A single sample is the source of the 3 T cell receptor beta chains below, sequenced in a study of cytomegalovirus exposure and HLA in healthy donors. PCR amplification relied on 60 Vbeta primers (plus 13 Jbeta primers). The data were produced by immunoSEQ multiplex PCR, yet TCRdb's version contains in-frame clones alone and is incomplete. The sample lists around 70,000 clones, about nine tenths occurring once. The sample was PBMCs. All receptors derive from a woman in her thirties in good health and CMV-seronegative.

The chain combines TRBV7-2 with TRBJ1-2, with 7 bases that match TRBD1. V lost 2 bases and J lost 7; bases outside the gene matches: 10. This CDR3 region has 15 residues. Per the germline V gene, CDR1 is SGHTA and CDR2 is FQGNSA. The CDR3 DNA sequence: TGTGCCAGCAGCTTATTGACAGGGAGAGGGTCTGGCTACACCTTC. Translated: CASSLLTGRGSGYTF.

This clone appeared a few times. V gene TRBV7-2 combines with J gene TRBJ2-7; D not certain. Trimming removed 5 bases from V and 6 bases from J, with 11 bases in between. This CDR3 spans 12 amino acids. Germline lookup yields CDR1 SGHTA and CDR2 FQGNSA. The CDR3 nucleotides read TGTGCCAGCAGCCTCGAGCGAAGCGAGCAGTACTTC. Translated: CASSLERSEQYF.

CDR3 DNA sequence: TGCGCCAGCAGCTTTCCAGGGTCGTCGGTGGATGAGCAGTTCTTC. Its translation: CASSFPGSSVDEQFF. J is TRBJ2-1 and V is TRBV5-1; TRBD1 is a possible D gene (5 bases). Germline CDR1 reads SGHRS; CDR2 reads YFSETQ. The CDR3 runs to 15 residues. The germline V and J ends were trimmed by 2 bases and 8 bases, with 17 bases remaining between them.